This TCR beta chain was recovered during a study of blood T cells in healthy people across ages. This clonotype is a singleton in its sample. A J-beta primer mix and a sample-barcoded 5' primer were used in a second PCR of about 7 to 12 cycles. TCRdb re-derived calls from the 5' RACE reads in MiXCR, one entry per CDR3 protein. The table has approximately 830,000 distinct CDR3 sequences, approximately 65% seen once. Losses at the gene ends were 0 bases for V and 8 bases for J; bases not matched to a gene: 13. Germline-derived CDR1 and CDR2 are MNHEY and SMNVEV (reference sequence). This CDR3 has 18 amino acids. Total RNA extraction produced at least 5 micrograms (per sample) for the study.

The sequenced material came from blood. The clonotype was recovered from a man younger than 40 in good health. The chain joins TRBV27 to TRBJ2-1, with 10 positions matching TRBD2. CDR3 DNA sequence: TGTGCCAGCAGTTTATCGAAGGCTAGCGGGGGACTAATAGATGAGCAGTTCTTC. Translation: CASSLSKASGGLIDEQFF.